This entry is about one TCR beta chain. CDR1 and CDR2 (germline): MGHDK, SYGVNS. CDR3 length: 14 amino acids. J gave up 1 base and V 8 bases, and 3 bases lay outside the gene matches. The data were obtained in a study of CD8 T cells in Susac syndrome. Random hexamers were used to reverse transcribe roughly 0.5 to 1 ug of RNA. Amplification of TCR beta CDR3 across 54 Vbeta and 13 Jbeta was performed with immunoSEQ multiplex PCR. Each CDR3 protein is one row after TCRdb ran MiXCR on the immunoSEQ multiplex PCR reads. The table lists 180,000 or so distinct CDR3 sequences, around 95% of them singletons. The TCR was taken from a human donor in good health. The V and J genes are TRBV25-1 and TRBJ2-2; TRBD1 agrees at 8 bases. Sequencing input: CD4+ T cells from PBMCs. The CDR3 loop reads CASAGGMNTGELFF. The CDR3 DNA sequence: TGTGCCAGCGCAGGGGGCATGAACACCGGGGAGCTGTTTTTT.